This T cell receptor beta chain was captured by sequencing in a study of cytomegalovirus exposure and HLA in healthy donors. Findings of the study overall: Previously analyzed data showed that most TCR beta V segments were productive at a frequency of about 90% or about 30%.

About this clone: As yet, its antigen is unknown.

PCR primers comprised 60 Vbeta and 13 Jbeta primers. Per the authors' pipeline: A follow-up analysis tallied around 80 million unique TCR beta chains, some 11 million shared. The method was immunoSEQ multiplex PCR; TCRdb's version includes in-frame clones alone and lacks a portion of them. D and trimming come from the DNA, and the V and J calls and clone size come from that table. The top ten clones hold approximately 2.9% of a sample with about 150,000 clones, around 75% of them seen once. From germline, CDR1 is GTSNPN and CDR2 SVGIG (reference sequence). V dropped 2 bases and J dropped 5; count of bases not matched to a gene: 5. This CDR3 is 13 amino acids long.

This clonotype was sampled from a woman younger than 45 in good health and CMV-seronegative. The specimen sequenced was PBMCs. The chain links TRBV30 to TRBJ2-7; the match to TRBD1 covers 8 bases. The CDR3 is CAWSLGQADEQYF. The CDR3, as DNA: TGTGCCTGGAGTTTGGGACAGGCGGACGAGCAGTACTTC.